The clone carrying this T cell receptor beta chain was detected a few times. Its antigen is not known. These data belong to a study of OX40 agonist ivuxolimab in advanced cancers. On the study more broadly: Recorded diagnoses for dose-escalation patients were hepatocellular carcinoma, melanoma, renal cell or head and neck cancer.

With baseline, cycle 4 day 1, and cycle 7 day 1 as timepoints, blood was sampled. V lost 0 bases, J lost 0 bases, and 10 bases lay in between. Germline V lookup: CDR1 SGHRS, CDR2 YFSETQ. This CDR3 region has 16 residues. General study points: CD8+ T cells averaged more expanded clones than CD4+.

TCRdb keeps only in-frame clones here, not all; method: immunoSEQ multiplex PCR. The sample comprises 40,000 to 50,000 clones, around four fifths of which are singletons, and under 3.5% rests with the top ten. The sequencing here drew on CD4+ or CD8+ T cells sorted from blood, taken in a trial of the OX40 agonist ivuxolimab. This sequence was found in an adult with an advanced solid tumor such as melanoma, head and neck, liver or kidney cancer. This chain links TRBV5-1 with TRBJ1-5; possibly TRBD1 for D (5 bases). This CDR3 reads CASSLEGINSNQPQHF. The CDR3 DNA sequence: TGCGCCAGCAGCTTGGAGGGGATTAATAGCAATCAGCCCCAGCATTTT.